The 15 T cell receptor beta chains listed next were all sequenced from one sample in a study of identical twins. TCRdb used MiXCR to reprocess the 5' RACE reads, holding one entry per CDR3 protein. The data contain roughly 750,000 distinct CDR3 sequences, 21% of them singletons. These data were also filed under a second study, of T cells expressing NK-cell markers.

The specimen was PBMCs. The receptors come from a woman aged 18-29 years in good health.

The genes are TRBV27 and TRBJ1-6; no clear D gene. V was pared by 2 bases and J by 9 bases, with 11 bases between. This CDR3 contains 14 residues. Germline assignment: CDR1 MNHEY and CDR2 SMNVEV (reference sequence). CDR3 in DNA: TGTGCCAGCAGTTTAACCGTATTGGCTTCACCCCTCCACTTT. Amino acid sequence: CASSLTVLASPLHF.

The chain combines TRBV20-1 with TRBJ2-3; 9 positions match TRBD1. Losses at the gene ends were 5 bases for V and 5 bases for J; bases not matched to a gene: 11. This CDR3 has 15 amino acids. CDR1 is DFQATT and CDR2 is SNEGSKA in the germline V gene (reference sequence). The CDR3 loop reads CSARPGTGFVDTQYF. The CDR3 nucleotides are TGCAGTGCTCGCCCCGGGACAGGGTTTGTAGATACGCAGTATTTT.

This clonotype was detected only a few times. The chain combines TRBV5-5 with TRBJ2-7; D is possibly TRBD1 (6 bases). V was cut by 0 bases and J by 9 bases, with 16 bases left in between. The CDR3 spans 14 residues. Germline CDR1 is SGHKS and CDR2 is YYEKEE (reference sequence). Written as DNA, the CDR3 is TGTGCCAGCAGCTTGGAAACAGGGAACCGGGGGCAGTACTTC. Translating it yields CASSLETGNRGQYF.

The sample holds a few counts of this clonotype. The chain has TRBV12-3 or TRBV12-4 and TRBJ2-1; 9 bases are a match to TRBD2. The CDR3 length is 15 residues. V gave up 5 bases and J gave up 6 bases; unmatched junction bases: 8. CDR3 amino acids: CASSVAGGPGNEQFF. CDR3 coding DNA: TGTGCCAGCAGTGTGGCGGGAGGGCCGGGCAATGAGCAGTTCTTC.

J is TRBJ2-1 and V is TRBV19; 8 positions match TRBD1. This CDR3 has 15 residues. The V and J ends lost 3 bases and 2 bases, in that order; junction bases with no gene match: 3. The V gene's germline CDR1 is LNHDA and CDR2 SQIVND (reference sequence). The CDR3 nucleotides are TGTGCCAGTAGTATGAGACAGGGGCCCTACAATGAGCAGTTCTTC. Protein product: CASSMRQGPYNEQFF.

The chain couples TRBV4-3 to TRBJ2-7; perhaps TRBD2 as D (6 bases). This CDR3 comprises 14 residues. CDR1 is LGHNA, CDR2 YSLEER, per germline. V lost 6 bases and J lost 0, with 12 bases in between. CDR3 coding DNA: TGCGCCAGCAGTCGGGGGACCAGCTCCTACGAGCAGTACTTC. It specifies CASSRGTSSYEQYF.

V is TRBV5-1 and J is TRBJ2-5, with D possibly TRBD1 on 6 matching bases. V was shortened by 5 bases and J by 1 base, with 15 bases between the two germline ends. Germline V lookup: CDR1 SGHRS, CDR2 YFSETQ. The CDR3 totals 15 residues. As DNA, the CDR3 is TGCGCCAGCAGTCAAACAGGGAATGGCCAAGAGACCCAGTACTTC. Translated, it gives CASSQTGNGQETQYF.

The gene calls are TRBV9 and TRBJ2-2, with D perhaps TRBD2 (6 bases). V was cut by 4 bases and J by 5 bases, with 12 bases left in between. Per the germline V gene, CDR1 is SGDLS and CDR2 is YYNGEE. This CDR3 has 14 amino acids. The DNA of the CDR3 is TGTGCCAGCAGCAACCGACTAGGTACCGGGGAGCTGTTTTTT. Amino acids: CASSNRLGTGELFF.

The chain recombines TRBV7-8 with TRBJ2-7, with TRBD1 identical over 7 bases. Trimming cost V 3 bases and J 5 bases; bases outside gene matches: 13. The CDR3 spans 16 residues. The germline CDR1 and CDR2 sequences are SGHVS and FQNEAQ. The chain's CDR3 is CASSFQSPDRINEQYF. In nucleotides, the CDR3 is TGTGCCAGCAGCTTCCAGAGCCCGGACAGGATCAACGAGCAGTACTTC. Full variable domain (rest looked up from reference TRBV7-8 and TRBJ2-7): GAGVSQSPRYKVAKRGQDVALRCDPISGHVSLFWYQQALGQGPEFLTYFQNEAQLDKSGLPSDRFFAERPEGSVSTLKIQRTQQEDSAVYLCASSFQSPDRINEQYFGPGTRLTVT.

The chain uses TRBV7-6 and TRBJ2-1, with 9 bases that match TRBD2. Per germline, CDR1 SGHVS and CDR2 FNYEAQ. V lost 5 bases to trimming and J lost 0 bases; unmatched junction nucleotides: 5. This CDR3 region has 16 residues. The CDR3 protein is CASSPTSGRSYNEQFF. CDR3 coding DNA: TGTGCCAGCAGCCCGACTAGCGGACGCTCCTACAATGAGCAGTTCTTC.

This clonotype showed up many times. V usage is TRBV4-3 and J usage is TRBJ2-1; D uncertain. Trimming left V 0 bases short and J 7 bases short, with 7 bases between. Germline-derived CDR1 and CDR2 are LGHNA and YSLEER. The CDR3 runs 13 residues. Here the CDR3 DNA reads TGCGCCAGCAGCCAAGATATGGGGAATGAGCAGTTCTTC. Amino acid sequence: CASSQDMGNEQFF.

The CDR3 sequence is CSASQRESVYNEQFF. The CDR3 nucleotides are TGCAGTGCTAGCCAGCGGGAGAGTGTCTACAATGAGCAGTTCTTC. The chain links TRBV20-1 to TRBJ2-1; 8 positions agree with TRBD2. The V gene end was trimmed by 3 bases and the J gene end by 3 bases; junction bases not matched to a gene: 7. CDR1 DFQATT and CDR2 SNEGSKA come from the germline V gene (reference sequence). The CDR3 covers 15 residues.

The sample holds many counts of this clonotype. The rearrangement links TRBV5-1 to TRBJ2-1; 7 bases map to TRBD1. V dropped 3 bases and J dropped 6; count of bases not matched to a gene: 6. This CDR3 is 14 amino acids long. Germline CDR1 and CDR2: SGHRS and YFSETQ. The CDR3 reads CASSSGTALNEQFF. CDR3 nucleotides: TGCGCCAGCAGCTCCGGGACAGCCCTCAATGAGCAGTTCTTC.

This chain uses TRBV29-1 with TRBJ1-1, with a tentative D call TRBD1 (5 bases). The V end lost 1 base, the J end lost 11 bases, and 26 bases lay between the germline ends. The CDR3 is 16 residues long. Germline V gives CDR1 SQVTM, CDR2 ANQGSEA. CDR3 loop: CSVEVGGTALRVGAFF. In DNA, the CDR3 is TGCAGCGTTGAAGTGGGGGGGACGGCGTTAAGGGTTGGGGCTTTCTTT.

The rearrangement links TRBV30 to TRBJ2-3; D not certain. The CDR3 extends over 12 amino acids. Between the trimmed V and J ends, which lost 5 bases and 8 bases, there was a span of 14 bases. From germline, CDR1 is GTSNPN and CDR2 SVGIG (reference sequence). The CDR3 region is CAWGSQLVTQYF. CDR3 sequence (DNA): TGTGCCTGGGGCTCTCAACTGGTTACGCAGTATTTT.